The sequence of this T cell receptor beta chain was determined in a study of chemoradiotherapy in HPV16-positive cancers. Clones were sequenced by immunoSEQ multiplex PCR, and TCRdb holds only the in-frame ones, with some missing. In the table there are 25,000 to 35,000 clones, more than 75% of which are singletons. The material was blood, obtained from a patient who underwent chemoradiotherapy. The sequence was collected from a human donor with HPV-associated anogenital cancer.

The CDR3 spells CASAGQGLETQYF. In nucleotides, the CDR3 is TGTGCCAGCGCGGGACAGGGATTAGAGACCCAGTACTTC. The chain couples TRBV2 to TRBJ2-5, with 9 bases fitting TRBD1. Germline CDR1 SNHLY, CDR2 FYNNEI. The CDR3 runs 13 residues. Trimming cost V 8 bases and J 4 bases; bases outside gene matches: 5.